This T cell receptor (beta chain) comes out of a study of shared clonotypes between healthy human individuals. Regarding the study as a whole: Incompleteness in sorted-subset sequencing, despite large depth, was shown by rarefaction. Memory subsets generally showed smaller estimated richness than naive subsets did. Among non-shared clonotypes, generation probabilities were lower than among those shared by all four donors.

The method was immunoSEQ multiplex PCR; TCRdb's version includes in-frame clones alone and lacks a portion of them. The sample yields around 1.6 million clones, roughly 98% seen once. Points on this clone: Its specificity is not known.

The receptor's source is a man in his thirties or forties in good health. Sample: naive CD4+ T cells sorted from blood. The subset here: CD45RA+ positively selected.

The CDR3 is CASSDRGELYEQYF. The CDR3 DNA sequence: TGTGCCAGCAGCGACAGGGGCGAACTTTACGAGCAGTACTTC. The chain links TRBV7-9 to TRBJ2-7; 8 nucleotides match TRBD1. The junction had 7 bases not matched to a gene; V was cut back by 5 bases and J by 4 bases. There are 14 residues in the CDR3. The germline V gene encodes CDR1 SEHNR and CDR2 FQNEAQ (reference sequence).